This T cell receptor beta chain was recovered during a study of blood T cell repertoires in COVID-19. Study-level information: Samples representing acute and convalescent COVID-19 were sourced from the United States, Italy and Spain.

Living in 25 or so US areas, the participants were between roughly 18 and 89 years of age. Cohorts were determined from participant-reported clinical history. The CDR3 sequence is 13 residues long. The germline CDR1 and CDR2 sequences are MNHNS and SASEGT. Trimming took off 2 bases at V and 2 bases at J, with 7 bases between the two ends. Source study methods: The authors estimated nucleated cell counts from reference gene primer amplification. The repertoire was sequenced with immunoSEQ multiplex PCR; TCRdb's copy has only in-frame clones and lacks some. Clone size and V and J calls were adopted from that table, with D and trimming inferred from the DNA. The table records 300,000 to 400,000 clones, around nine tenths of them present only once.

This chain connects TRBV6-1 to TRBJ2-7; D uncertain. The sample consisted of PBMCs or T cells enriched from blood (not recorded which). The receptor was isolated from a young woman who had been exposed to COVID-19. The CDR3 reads CASSEQQTYEQYF. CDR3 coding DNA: TGTGCCAGCAGTGAACAACAGACCTACGAGCAGTACTTC.